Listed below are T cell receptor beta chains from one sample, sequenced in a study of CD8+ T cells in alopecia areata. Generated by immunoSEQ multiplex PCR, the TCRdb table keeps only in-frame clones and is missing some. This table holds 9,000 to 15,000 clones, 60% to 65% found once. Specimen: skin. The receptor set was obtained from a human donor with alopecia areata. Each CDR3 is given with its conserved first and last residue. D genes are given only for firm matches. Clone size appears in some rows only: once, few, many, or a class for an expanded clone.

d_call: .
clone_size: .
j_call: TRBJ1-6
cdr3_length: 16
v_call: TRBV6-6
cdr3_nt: TGTGCCAGCAGCCTCTTAGGGGGGCGTGAGAATTCACCCCTCCACTTT
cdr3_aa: CASSLLGGRENSPLHF

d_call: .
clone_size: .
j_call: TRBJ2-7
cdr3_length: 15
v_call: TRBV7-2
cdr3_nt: TGTGCCAGCAGCTTGGCTTCCGGGAGCTCCTACGAGCAGTACTTC
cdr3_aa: CASSLASGSSYEQYF

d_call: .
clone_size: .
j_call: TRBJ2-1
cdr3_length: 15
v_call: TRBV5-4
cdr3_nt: TGTGCCAGCAGCTTGGTTAGGGGTAAGGACAATGAGCAGTTCTTC
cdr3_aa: CASSLVRGKDNEQFF

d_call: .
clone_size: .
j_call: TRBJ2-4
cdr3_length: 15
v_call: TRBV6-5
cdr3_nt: TGTGCCAGCAGTTGGACGCTGGATCAGACAAACATTCAGTACTTC
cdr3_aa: CASSWTLDQTNIQYF

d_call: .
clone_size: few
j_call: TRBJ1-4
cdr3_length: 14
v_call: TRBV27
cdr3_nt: TGTGCCAGCAGGGGCCACACATCTAATGAAAAACTGTTTTTT
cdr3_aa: CASRGHTSNEKLFF

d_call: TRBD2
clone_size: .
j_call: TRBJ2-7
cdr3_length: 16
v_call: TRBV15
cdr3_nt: TGTGCCACCAGCAGAGATTTTAGCGGGATGAAGCGGGAGCAGTACTTC
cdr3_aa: CATSRDFSGMKREQYF

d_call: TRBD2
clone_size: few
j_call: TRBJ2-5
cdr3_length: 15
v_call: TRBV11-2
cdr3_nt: TGTGCCAGCAGCTTATCCCTAGCGGGAGTGGAGACCCAGTACTTC
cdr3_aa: CASSLSLAGVETQYF

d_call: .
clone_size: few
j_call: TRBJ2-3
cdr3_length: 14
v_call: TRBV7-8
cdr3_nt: TGTGCCAGCAGAGTGGCAGGGAGCACAGATACGCAGTATTTT
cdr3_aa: CASRVAGSTDTQYF

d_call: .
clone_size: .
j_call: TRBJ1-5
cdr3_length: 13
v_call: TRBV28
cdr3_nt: TGTGCCAGCAGTTTGGTTCTCAATCAGCCCCAGCATTTT
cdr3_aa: CASSLVLNQPQHF

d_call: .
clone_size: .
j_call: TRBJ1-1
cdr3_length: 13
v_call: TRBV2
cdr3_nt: TGTGCCAGCAGAAATCAGGGATACACTGAAGCTTTCTTT
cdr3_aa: CASRNQGYTEAFF

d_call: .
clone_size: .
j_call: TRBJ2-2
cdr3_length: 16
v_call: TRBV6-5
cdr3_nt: TGTGCCAGCAGTTCGCCAAGGGGGGGAAACACCGGGGAGCTGTTTTTT
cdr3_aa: CASSSPRGGNTGELFF

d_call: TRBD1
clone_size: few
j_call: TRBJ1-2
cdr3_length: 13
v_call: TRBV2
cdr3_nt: TGTGCCAGCACACAGGGGTTAATAAAGGGCTACACCTTC
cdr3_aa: CASTQGLIKGYTF

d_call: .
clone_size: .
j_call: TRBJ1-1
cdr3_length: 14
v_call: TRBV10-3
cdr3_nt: TGTGCCATCAGTGAATCCCTTGATAACACTGAAGCTTTCTTT
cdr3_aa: CAISESLDNTEAFF

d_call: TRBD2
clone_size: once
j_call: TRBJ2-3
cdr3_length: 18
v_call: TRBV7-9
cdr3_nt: TGTGCCAGCAGCTTAGCGGCTAGCGGTCCCAGAGGCACAGATACGCAGTATTTT
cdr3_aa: CASSLAASGPRGTDTQYF

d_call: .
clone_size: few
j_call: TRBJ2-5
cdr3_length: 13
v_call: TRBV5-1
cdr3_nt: TGCGCCAGCAGCTTGGTCGGTGAAGAGACCCAGTACTTC
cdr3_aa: CASSLVGEETQYF

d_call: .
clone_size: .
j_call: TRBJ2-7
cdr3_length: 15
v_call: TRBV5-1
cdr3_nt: TGCGCCAGCAGCTTGGCTGCCGGTGTCTCCTACGAGCAGTACTTC
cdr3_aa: CASSLAAGVSYEQYF

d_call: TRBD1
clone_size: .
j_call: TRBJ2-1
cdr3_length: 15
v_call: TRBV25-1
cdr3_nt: TGTGCCAGCACCCGGACAGGGGGGTCCTACAATGAGCAGTTCTTC
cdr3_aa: CASTRTGGSYNEQFF

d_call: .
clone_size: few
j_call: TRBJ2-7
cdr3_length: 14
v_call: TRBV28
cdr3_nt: TGTGCCAGCAAAACCTACATCAATTCCTACGAGCAGTACTTC
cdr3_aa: CASKTYINSYEQYF

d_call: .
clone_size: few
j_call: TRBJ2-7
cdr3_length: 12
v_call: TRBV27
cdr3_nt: TGTGCGGCGGGGGACAGCTACTACGAGCAGTACTTC
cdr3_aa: CAAGDSYYEQYF

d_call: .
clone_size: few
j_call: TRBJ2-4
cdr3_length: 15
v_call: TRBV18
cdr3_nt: TGTGCCAGCTCACTTGGACAGAACCTAAAGAGCATTCAGTACTTC
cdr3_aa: CASSLGQNLKSIQYF

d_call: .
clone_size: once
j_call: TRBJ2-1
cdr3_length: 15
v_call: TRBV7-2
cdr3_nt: TGTGCCAGCAGCTTTTGGAGGGGGCCGGGCAATGAGCAGTTCTTC
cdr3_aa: CASSFWRGPGNEQFF

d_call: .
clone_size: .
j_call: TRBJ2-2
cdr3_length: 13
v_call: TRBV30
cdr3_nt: TGTGCCTGGAGCCGGGGTGTGATCGGGGAGCTGTTTTTT
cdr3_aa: CAWSRGVIGELFF

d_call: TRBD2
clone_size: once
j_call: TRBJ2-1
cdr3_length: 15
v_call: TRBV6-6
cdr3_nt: TGTGCCAGCAGTAGGACTAGCGGGAGGCGGAGTGAGCAGTTCTTC
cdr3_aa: CASSRTSGRRSEQFF

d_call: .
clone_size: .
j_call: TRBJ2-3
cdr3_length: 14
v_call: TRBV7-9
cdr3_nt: TGTGCCAGCAGCTTAGTTGCGGATACAGATACGCAGTATTTT
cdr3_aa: CASSLVADTDTQYF

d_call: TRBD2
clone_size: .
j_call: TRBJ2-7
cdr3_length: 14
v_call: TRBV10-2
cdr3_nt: TGCGCCAGCAGTGACTACGGGAGGGCCTACGAGCAGTACTTC
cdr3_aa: CASSDYGRAYEQYF

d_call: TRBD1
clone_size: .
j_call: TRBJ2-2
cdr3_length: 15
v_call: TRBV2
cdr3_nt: TGTGCCAGCAGTAGGGACAGGGGGCTCGGCGGGGAGCTGTTTTTT
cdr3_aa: CASSRDRGLGGELFF

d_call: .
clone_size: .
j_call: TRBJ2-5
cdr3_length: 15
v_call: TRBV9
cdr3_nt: TGTGCCAGCAGCGTAGGCGAGGGGCACCAAGAGACCCAGTACTTC
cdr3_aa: CASSVGEGHQETQYF

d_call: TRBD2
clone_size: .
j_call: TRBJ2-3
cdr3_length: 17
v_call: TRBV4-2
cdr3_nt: TGTGCCAGCAGCCAGGCCGGACTAGCGGGGAGCACAGATACGCAGTATTTT
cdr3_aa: CASSQAGLAGSTDTQYF

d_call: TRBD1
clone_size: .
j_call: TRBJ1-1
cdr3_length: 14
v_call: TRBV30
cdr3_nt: TGTGCCTGGACTAGGGGGCTCGGGGGCACTGAAGCTTTCTTT
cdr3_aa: CAWTRGLGGTEAFF

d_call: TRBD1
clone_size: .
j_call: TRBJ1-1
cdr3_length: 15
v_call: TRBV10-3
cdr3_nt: TGTGCCATCAGTGCCTGGGACAGGGGGAACACTGAAGCTTTCTTT
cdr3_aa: CAISAWDRGNTEAFF

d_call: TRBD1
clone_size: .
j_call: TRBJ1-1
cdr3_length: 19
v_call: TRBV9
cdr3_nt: TGTGCCAGCAGCGCGGTACCACAGGGGGCGTATCTGGGTGACACTGAAGCTTTCTTT
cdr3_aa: CASSAVPQGAYLGDTEAFF

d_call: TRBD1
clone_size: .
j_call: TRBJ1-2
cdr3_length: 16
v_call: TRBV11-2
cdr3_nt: TGTGCCAGCAGCCCGGGGGACAGGCTAATTAACTATGGCTACACCTTC
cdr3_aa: CASSPGDRLINYGYTF

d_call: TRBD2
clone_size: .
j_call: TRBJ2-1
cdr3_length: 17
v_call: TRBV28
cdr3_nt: TGTGCCAGCACCTCTAGCGGGGGGCCCGATTCCTACAATGAGCAGTTCTTC
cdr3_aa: CASTSSGGPDSYNEQFF

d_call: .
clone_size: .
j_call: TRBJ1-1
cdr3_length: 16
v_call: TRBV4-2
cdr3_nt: TGTGCCAGCAGCCAAGTAAAGGAGAGGCAGAGGGCTGAAGCTTTCTTT
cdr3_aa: CASSQVKERQRAEAFF

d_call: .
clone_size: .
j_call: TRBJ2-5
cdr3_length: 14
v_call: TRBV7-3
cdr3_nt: TGTGCCAGCAGCCCCCAGGGCCTGGGGGAGACCCAGTACTTC
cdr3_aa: CASSPQGLGETQYF

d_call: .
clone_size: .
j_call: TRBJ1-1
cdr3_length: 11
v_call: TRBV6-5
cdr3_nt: TGTGCCAGCAGTCCGGAAAGGTCCGCTTTCTTT
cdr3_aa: CASSPERSAFF

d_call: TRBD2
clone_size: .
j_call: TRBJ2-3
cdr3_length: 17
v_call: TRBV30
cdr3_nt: TGTGCCTGGAGTGCCCGGACTAGCGGGAGGGGGACGGATACGCAGTATTTT
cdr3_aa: CAWSARTSGRGTDTQYF

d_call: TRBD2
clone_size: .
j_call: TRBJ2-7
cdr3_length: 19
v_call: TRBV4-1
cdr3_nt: TGCGCCAGCAGCCAAGATTGGATAGGTAGCGGGGGGCCCGCCTACGAGCAGTACTTC
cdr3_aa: CASSQDWIGSGGPAYEQYF

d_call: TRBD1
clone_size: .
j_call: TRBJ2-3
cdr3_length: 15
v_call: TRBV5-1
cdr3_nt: TGCGCCAGCAGCCCCGGGACAGTCCTCCCAGATACGCAGTATTTT
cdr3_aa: CASSPGTVLPDTQYF

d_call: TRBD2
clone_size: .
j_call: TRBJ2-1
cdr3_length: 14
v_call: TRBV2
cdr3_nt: TGTGCCAGCAAAGTAGCGGGAGGCTATAATGAGCAGTTCTTC
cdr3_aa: CASKVAGGYNEQFF

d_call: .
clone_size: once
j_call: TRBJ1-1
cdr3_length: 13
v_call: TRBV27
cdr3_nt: TGTGCCAGCAGTTTCCCTGGTCACACTGAAGCTTTCTTT
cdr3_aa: CASSFPGHTEAFF

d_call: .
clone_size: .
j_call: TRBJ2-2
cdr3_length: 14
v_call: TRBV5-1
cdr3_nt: TGCGCCAGCAGCTTGGCCTCAGCCACCGGGGAGCTGTTTTTT
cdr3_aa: CASSLASATGELFF

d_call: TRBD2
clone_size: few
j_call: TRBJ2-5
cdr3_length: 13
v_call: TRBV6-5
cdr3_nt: TGTGCCAGCAGTGGAGCGGGATGGGAGACCCAGTACTTC
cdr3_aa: CASSGAGWETQYF

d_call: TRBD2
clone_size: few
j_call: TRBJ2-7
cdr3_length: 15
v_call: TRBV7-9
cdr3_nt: TGTGCCAGCAGCCCGGCTAGCGGGGGACACTACGAGCAGTACTTC
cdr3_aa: CASSPASGGHYEQYF

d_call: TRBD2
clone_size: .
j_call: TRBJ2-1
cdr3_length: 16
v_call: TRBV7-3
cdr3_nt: TGTGCCAGCAGCTCCGGGGCTAGCGGGGGTTCTCGTGAGCAGTTCTTC
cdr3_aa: CASSSGASGGSREQFF

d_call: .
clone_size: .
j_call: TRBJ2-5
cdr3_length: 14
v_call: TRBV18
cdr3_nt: TGTGCCAGCTCACCAAGGGATCGGCAAGAGACCCAGTACTTC
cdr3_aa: CASSPRDRQETQYF

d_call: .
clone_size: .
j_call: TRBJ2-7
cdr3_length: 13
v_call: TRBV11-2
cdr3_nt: TGTGCCACCCGCTCCCCCGCCACCTACGAGCAGTACTTC
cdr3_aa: CATRSPATYEQYF

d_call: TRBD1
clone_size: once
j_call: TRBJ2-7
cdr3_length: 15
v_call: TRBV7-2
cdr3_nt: TGTGCCACCAGCTCTCCGGGACAGAGGACCTACGAGCAGTACTTC
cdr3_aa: CATSSPGQRTYEQYF

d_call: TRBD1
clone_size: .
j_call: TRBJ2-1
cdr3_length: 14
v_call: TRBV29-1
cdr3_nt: TGCAGCGTACTGGGTGGGACAGGGATTAATGAGCAGTTCTTC
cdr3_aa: CSVLGGTGINEQFF

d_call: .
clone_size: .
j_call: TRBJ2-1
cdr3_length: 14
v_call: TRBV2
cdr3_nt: TGTGCCACCCTACGGGGTAGCTCCTACAATGAGCAGTTCTTC
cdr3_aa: CATLRGSSYNEQFF

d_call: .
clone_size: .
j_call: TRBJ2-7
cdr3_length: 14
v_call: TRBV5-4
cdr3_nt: TGTGCCAGCAGCTTTCGCGAAGGCCACATCGAGCAGTACTTC
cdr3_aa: CASSFREGHIEQYF